This TCR beta chain was sequenced for a study of T cell responses to AZD1222 COVID-19 vaccine. Study at large: Some second doses came at about 4 weeks and others at about 12 weeks; these were pooled.

Some clones are missing from TCRdb's copy, which holds only in-frame ones; the method was immunoSEQ multiplex PCR. In the table there are around 130,000 clones, roughly 88% of which are singletons. Study-wide results and limits: Spike as a whole was targeted by vaccine-associated CD4 TCRs, dominant at 160-218 and 743-854. Most donors were white British, females outnumbered males, and clonal diversity was possibly underestimated.

The CDR3 extends over 11 amino acids. Germline CDR1 KGHDR, CDR2 SFDVKD. The ends were cut back, 8 bases at V and 4 bases at J, with 7 bases in the middle. A note on this clone: The antigen is not known.

J is TRBJ1-1 and V is TRBV24-1; unclear D gene. This TCR derives from an adult in good health. Sample: peripheral blood, taken on day 0 of AZD1222 vaccination. CDR3 DNA: TGTGCCACCACTGGGATCACTGAAGCTTTCTTT. This translates into CATTGITEAFF.